This entry is about one TCR beta chain. Its antigen is undetermined. The source of the sample is a study of cytomegalovirus exposure and HLA in healthy donors. Study-wide findings and caveats: Judged likely to be a sequencing artifact was a cluster of highly shared sequence variants.

The CDR3 length is 18 residues. Trimming at V came to 4 bases and at J to 8 bases, leaving 15 bases not matched to a gene. Per germline, CDR1 SGHRS and CDR2 YFSETQ. 13 Jbeta primers and 60 Vbeta primers were used for the PCR. Method: immunoSEQ multiplex PCR; TCRdb's copy keeps in-frame clones and lacks some. This sample carries around 99,000 clones, 74% of them seen once, and the ten largest clones take 13% to 15%. The chain combines TRBV5-1 with TRBJ1-4; 12 bases agree with TRBD1. The sequence came from a woman in her thirties or forties in good health and CMV-seropositive. Sequences were obtained from PBMCs. The CDR3: CASSPNPQGQGATEKLFF. The CDR3 DNA follows: TGCGCCAGCAGCCCGAACCCCCAGGGACAGGGGGCTACGGAAAAACTGTTTTTT.